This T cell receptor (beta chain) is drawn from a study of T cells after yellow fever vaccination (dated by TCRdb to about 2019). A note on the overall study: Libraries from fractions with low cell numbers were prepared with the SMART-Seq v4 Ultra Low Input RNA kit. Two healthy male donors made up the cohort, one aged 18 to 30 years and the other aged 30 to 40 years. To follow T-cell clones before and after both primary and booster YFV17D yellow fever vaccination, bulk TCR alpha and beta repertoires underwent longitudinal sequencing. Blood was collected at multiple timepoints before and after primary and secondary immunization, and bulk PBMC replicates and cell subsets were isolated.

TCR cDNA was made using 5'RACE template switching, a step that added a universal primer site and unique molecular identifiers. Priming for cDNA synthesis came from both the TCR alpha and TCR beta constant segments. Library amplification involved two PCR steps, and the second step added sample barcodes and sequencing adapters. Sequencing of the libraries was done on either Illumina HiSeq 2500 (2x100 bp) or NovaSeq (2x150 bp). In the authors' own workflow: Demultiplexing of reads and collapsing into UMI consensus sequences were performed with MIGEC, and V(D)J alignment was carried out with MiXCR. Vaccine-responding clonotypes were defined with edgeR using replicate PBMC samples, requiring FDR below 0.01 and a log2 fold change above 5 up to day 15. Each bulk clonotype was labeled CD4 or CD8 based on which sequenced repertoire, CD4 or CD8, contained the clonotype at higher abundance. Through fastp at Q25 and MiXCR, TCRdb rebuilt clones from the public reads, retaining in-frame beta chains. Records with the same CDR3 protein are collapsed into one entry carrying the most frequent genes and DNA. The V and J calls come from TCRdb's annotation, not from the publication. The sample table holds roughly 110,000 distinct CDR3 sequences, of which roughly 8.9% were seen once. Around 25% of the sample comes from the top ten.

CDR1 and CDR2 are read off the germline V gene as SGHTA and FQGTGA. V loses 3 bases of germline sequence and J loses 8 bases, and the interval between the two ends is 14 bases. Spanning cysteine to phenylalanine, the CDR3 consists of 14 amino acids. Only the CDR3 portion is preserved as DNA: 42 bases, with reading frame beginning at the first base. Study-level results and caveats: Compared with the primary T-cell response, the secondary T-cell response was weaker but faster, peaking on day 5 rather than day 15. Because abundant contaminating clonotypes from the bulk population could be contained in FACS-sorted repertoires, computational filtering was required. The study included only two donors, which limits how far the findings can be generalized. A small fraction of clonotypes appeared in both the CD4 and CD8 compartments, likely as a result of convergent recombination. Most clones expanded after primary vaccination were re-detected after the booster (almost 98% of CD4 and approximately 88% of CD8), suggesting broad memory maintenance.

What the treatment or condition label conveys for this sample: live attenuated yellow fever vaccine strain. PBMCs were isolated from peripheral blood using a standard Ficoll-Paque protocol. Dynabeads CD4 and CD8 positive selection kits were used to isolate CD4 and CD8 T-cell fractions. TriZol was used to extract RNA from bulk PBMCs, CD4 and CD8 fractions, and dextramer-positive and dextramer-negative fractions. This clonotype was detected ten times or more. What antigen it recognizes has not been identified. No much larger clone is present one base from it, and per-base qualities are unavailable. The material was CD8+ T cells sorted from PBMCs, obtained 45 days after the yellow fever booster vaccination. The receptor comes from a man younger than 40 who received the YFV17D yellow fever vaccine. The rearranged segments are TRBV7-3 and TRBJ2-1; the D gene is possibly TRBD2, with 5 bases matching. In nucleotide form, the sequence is TGTGCCAGCAGCTTTGGGAAAGCGGTGGATGAGCAGTTCTTC. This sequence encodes CASSFGKAVDEQFF.